Included here is one TCR beta chain sequence, with context. The sample originates from a study of blood T cell repertoires in COVID-19. Some clones are missing from TCRdb's copy, which holds only in-frame ones; the method was immunoSEQ multiplex PCR. Here the sample spans approximately 150,000 clones, around 82% being singletons. This CDR3 has 13 amino acids. V lost 1 base and J 5 bases, leaving 8 bases between the germline ends. Germline V gives CDR1 SGHTA, CDR2 FQGNSA. The study drew participants aged about 18 to 89 years from around 24 US areas. Cohorts were assigned according to the clinical history that participants reported.

The sample taken for sequencing was PBMCs or T cells enriched from blood (not recorded which). The V and J genes are TRBV7-2 and TRBJ1-2, with D perhaps TRBD1 (6 bases). This TCR was sampled from a man over 45 in a cohort exposed to, infected with or recovered from COVID-19 (not recorded which). The CDR3 region is CASSLEQGYGYTF. The CDR3, as DNA: TGTGCCAGCAGCTTAGAACAGGGATATGGCTACACCTTC. Looking up the rest from reference TRBV7-2 and TRBJ1-2 gives the full variable domain: GAGVSQSPSNKVTEKGKDVELRCDPISGHTALYWYRQSLGQGLEFLIYFQGNSAPDKSGLPSDRFSAERTGGSVSTLTIQRTQQEDSAVYLCASSLEQGYGYTFGSGTRLTVV.